This entry lists 18 T cell receptor beta chains sequenced from one sample in a study of beta chain features in type 1 diabetes. Isolated RNA was reverse transcribed in full, so expressed TCRB transcripts were sequenced. Measured with immunoSEQ multiplex PCR; TCRdb has only the in-frame clones, and not every one. The repertoire consists of roughly 240,000 clones, with roughly 15% occurring once and the leading ten covering more than 0.025%. The sequencing input was naive CD4+ T cells from blood. The receptor source for this set is a woman in her thirties or forties in good health.

Comments on this clone: It is unclear where the CDR3 begins or ends on the DNA, so no DNA is shown, and the CDR3 is as TCRdb lists it. The chain links TRBV21-1 to TRBJ1-1; the DNA was not compared with TRBD1, the D call given in the table. TRBV21-1 is listed as a pseudogene. The CDR3 has 15 residues if both end residues are counted. CDR3 protein: CASSHFAGGAFEAFF.

This clone turned up a few times. The chain has TRBV9 and TRBJ2-3; 12 nucleotides align to TRBD2. This CDR3 comprises 18 residues. V shed 0 bases, J shed 3 bases, and the junction held 8 bases outside the gene matches. The germline CDR1 and CDR2 sequences are SGDLS and YYNGEE. This CDR3 reads CASSVALAGGLGTDTQYF. CDR3 bases: TGTGCCAGCAGCGTAGCTCTAGCGGGGGGGCTCGGGACAGATACGCAGTATTTT.

This clone was counted only a few times. V gene TRBV6-6 combines with J gene TRBJ1-2; 9 positions agree with TRBD1. The V gene's germline CDR1 is MNHNY and CDR2 SVGAGI (reference sequence). This CDR3 spans 15 amino acids. The ends lost 0 bases at V and 6 bases at J; junction bases unmatched: 5. Written as DNA, the CDR3 is TGTGCCAGCAGTTACTCAGGGACAGGGTACGATGGCTACACCTTC. Translating gives CASSYSGTGYDGYTF.

The chain couples TRBV19 to TRBJ2-1; TRBD2 matches at 10 bases. The CDR3 is 15 residues long. Unmatched junction bases numbered 2, after V lost 6 bases and J lost 0 bases. CDR1 is LNHDA, CDR2 SQIVND, per germline (reference sequence). The chain's CDR3 is CASSVAGGSYNEQFF. DNA of the CDR3: TGTGCCAGTAGCGTAGCGGGGGGCTCCTACAATGAGCAGTTCTTC.

This chain connects TRBV4-2 to TRBJ1-6; 9 nucleotides match TRBD1. V lost 0 bases, J lost 7 bases, and 1 base stayed unmatched. CDR3 length equals 15 residues. Germline values: CDR1 LGHNA, CDR2 YNFKEQ. The CDR3: CASSQEGTGNSPLHF. The DNA for the CDR3 is TGTGCCAGCAGCCAAGAAGGGACAGGGAATTCACCCCTCCACTTT.

This clone was counted between two and nine times. The J gene is TRBJ1-5, the V gene TRBV19, with 7 bases fitting TRBD1. Germline V gives CDR1 LNHDA, CDR2 SQIVND (reference sequence). The CDR3 is made up of 14 amino acids. The V gene end was trimmed by 6 bases and the J gene end by 5 bases; junction bases not matched to a gene: 7. CDR3 region: CASSRRQGDQPQHF. CDR3 nucleotide sequence: TGTGCCAGTAGCCGCCGACAGGGAGATCAGCCCCAGCATTTT.

V is TRBV2 and J is TRBJ2-1; 7 bases line up with TRBD2. CDR1 is SNHLY, CDR2 FYNNEI, per germline. J was trimmed by 3 bases and V by 8 bases; bases with no gene match: 10. The CDR3 consists of 15 residues. CDR3: CASDGGVLDYNEQFF. The CDR3 DNA reads as TGTGCCAGCGATGGGGGGGTCCTTGACTACAATGAGCAGTTCTTC.

The chain recombines TRBV7-2 with TRBJ2-7, with 7 bases aligning to TRBD2. V gave up 4 bases and J gave up 5 bases; unmatched junction bases: 2. The CDR3 runs to 12 residues. CDR1 SGHTA and CDR2 FQGNSA come from the germline V gene. The CDR3 reads CASSSGGDEQYF. For the CDR3, the DNA is TGTGCCAGCAGCTCGGGGGGTGACGAGCAGTACTTC.

This clone was counted only a few times. The rearrangement uses TRBV2 and TRBJ1-1; D is undetermined. V lost 4 bases to trimming and J lost 0 bases, with 12 bases between them. This CDR3 has 15 amino acids. Germline loops: CDR1 SNHLY, CDR2 FYNNEI. DNA of the CDR3: TGTGCCAGCAGTGGCCGCCGGGGAATGAACACTGAAGCTTTCTTT. This encodes CASSGRRGMNTEAFF.

This clone was seen a handful of times. This chain links TRBV11-2 with TRBJ2-7, with 11 bases identical to TRBD1. Germline assignment: CDR1 SGHAT and CDR2 FQNNGV. V trimming: 5 bases; J trimming: 3 bases; junction bases outside the gene matches: 3. CDR3 length equals 14 residues. CDR3 residues: CASSGTGGVYEQYF. The CDR3 DNA is TGTGCCAGCAGCGGGACAGGGGGGGTCTACGAGCAGTACTTC.

This sequence joins TRBV19 and TRBJ1-5; TRBD1 might be the D (5 bases). In germline, CDR1 is LNHDA, CDR2 SQIVND (reference sequence). Trimming left V 3 bases short and J 7 bases short, with 16 bases between. There are 15 residues in the CDR3. The CDR3 loop reads CASSMVGGKGQPQHF. CDR3 bases: TGTGCCAGTAGTATGGTCGGGGGAAAGGGGCAGCCCCAGCATTTT.

This clone was found a few times. The rearrangement links TRBV7-6 to TRBJ2-1, with D possibly TRBD1 on 5 matching bases. In germline, CDR1 is SGHVS, CDR2 FNYEAQ. The ends were cut back, 5 bases at V and 10 bases at J, with 12 bases in the middle. CDR3 length: 12 amino acids. Here the CDR3 reads CASSSHGAEQFF. DNA for the CDR3: TGTGCCAGCAGCAGTCATGGGGCCGAGCAGTTCTTC.

Turning to this clone: In the same sample, other DNA sequences code for this CDR3. In nucleotides, the CDR3 is TGTGCCAGCAGTTACCCACAGGGCTCTGGGGCCAACGTCCTGACTTTC. It is translated as CASSYPQGSGANVLTF. This chain uses TRBV6-5 with TRBJ2-6; D may be TRBD1 (6 bases). The CDR3 covers 16 residues. Trimming stripped 2 bases from V and 0 bases from J, with 8 bases between. Germline V CDR1 and CDR2: MNHEY, SVGAGI.

The V call is TRBV2, the J call TRBJ2-1; maybe TRBD2 (6 bases). Germline lookup yields CDR1 SNHLY and CDR2 FYNNEI. The length of the CDR3 is 14 residues. V lost 4 bases and J lost 5, with 12 bases in between. The CDR3: CASSARTINNEQFF. The CDR3 DNA reads as TGTGCCAGCAGTGCCCGGACTATTAACAATGAGCAGTTCTTC.

The chain is built from TRBV7-8 and TRBJ1-2; D uncertain. Between the trimmed V and J ends, which lost 5 bases and 3 bases, there was a span of 16 bases. The V gene's germline CDR1 is SGHVS and CDR2 FQNEAQ. The CDR3 sequence is 15 residues long. The CDR3 protein is CASSPRGVWDYGYTF. Written as DNA, the CDR3 is TGTGCCAGCAGCCCACGGGGTGTATGGGACTATGGCTACACCTTC.

The chain employs TRBV7-2 and TRBJ2-1; TRBD2 aligns across 9 bases. Germline lookup yields CDR1 SGHTA and CDR2 FQGNSA. V was pared by 6 bases and J by 15 bases, with 9 bases of the junction left unmatched. CDR3 length: 12 amino acids. The CDR3 sequence is CASSSRTSESFF. The CDR3 coding sequence is TGTGCCAGCAGTTCCCGGACTAGCGAGTCGTTCTTC.

In DNA, the CDR3 is TGTGCCAGCAGCTTAAAAGCGGGGGCGGGGGGCGTTCTTCCCGAGCAGTACTTC. It is translated as CASSLKAGAGGVLPEQYF. The J gene is TRBJ2-7, the V gene TRBV7-9, with 8 bases matching TRBD2. The CDR3 runs 18 residues. The germline gives CDR1 SEHNR, CDR2 FQNEAQ (reference sequence). V dropped 2 bases and J dropped 6; count of bases not matched to a gene: 18.

The J gene is TRBJ1-2, the V gene TRBV7-2; D is uncertain. In germline, CDR1 is SGHTA, CDR2 FQGNSA. This CDR3 has 13 residues. Trimming stripped 5 bases from V and 2 bases from J, with 9 bases between. CDR3 in amino acids: CASSAEANYGYTF. The CDR3 DNA follows: TGTGCCAGCAGCGCGGAGGCCAACTATGGCTACACCTTC.